A single T cell receptor beta chain is shown here with its context. As yet, its antigen is unknown. This record comes from a study of graft-versus-host responses after intestinal transplantation. Background on the study: Following induction with anti-thymocyte globulin, all recipients were given tacrolimus and steroids for about 3 years. Findings and limits, study-wide: Allografts of one patient group, those with graft-donor T cell macrochimerism, had high graft-versus-host to host-versus-graft clonal ratios.

Trimming stripped 6 bases from V and 2 bases from J, with 5 bases between. The CDR3 covers 12 residues. Germline CDR1 and CDR2: SNHLY and FYNNEI. The method was immunoSEQ multiplex PCR; TCRdb's version includes in-frame clones alone and lacks a portion of them. The data show 20,000 to 30,000 clones, 90% to 95% seen once. The sequence came from a human patient who received an intestinal transplant, so some T cells may come from the graft donor. The sample was PBMCs, taken approximately 39 days after intestinal transplant. The V call is TRBV2, the J call TRBJ2-1; D is undetermined. CDR3 nucleotides: TGTGCCAGCAGGTCAGCCTACAATGAGCAGTTCTTC. This codes for CASRSAYNEQFF.